The entry below gives a single T cell receptor beta chain sequence along with its context. A much more abundant neighbour one base away suggests this may be a read error. The data were obtained in a study of regulatory T cells in long-lasting Graves disease. Study overall: Graves' patients (newly diagnosed) had been on antithyroid drugs under 3 months.

Arm-PCR of CDR3 regions and iRepertoire HTBI primers were used to build TCR beta libraries. TCRdb processed the multiplex PCR reads anew with MiXCR; each CDR3 protein has one entry. Among a few hundred thousand distinct CDR3 sequences listed, approximately 15% were seen once. Sample time point: newly diagnosed GD, antithyroid drugs for less than 3 months. Isolated PBMC RNA provided the starting material for the TCR library. This CDR3 has 16 amino acids. Germline V gene data show CDR1 as SGHAT and CDR2 as FQDESV (reference sequence). These data were also reused for a study on T cells in Graves' hyperthyroidism and ophthalmopathy.

The input for sequencing was peripheral blood mononuclear cells (PBMCs), taken at new diagnosis, from a patient treated with antithyroid drugs. The sequence derives from a woman aged 40-49 years with Graves disease. The chain employs TRBV11-1 and TRBJ2-2, with a possible D match to TRBD2 (6 bases). In DNA form, the CDR3 reads TGTGCCAGCAGCTTAGGACGGGGAGGAGGCACCGGGGAGCTGCTTTTT. Amino acids: CASSLGRGGGTGELLF.